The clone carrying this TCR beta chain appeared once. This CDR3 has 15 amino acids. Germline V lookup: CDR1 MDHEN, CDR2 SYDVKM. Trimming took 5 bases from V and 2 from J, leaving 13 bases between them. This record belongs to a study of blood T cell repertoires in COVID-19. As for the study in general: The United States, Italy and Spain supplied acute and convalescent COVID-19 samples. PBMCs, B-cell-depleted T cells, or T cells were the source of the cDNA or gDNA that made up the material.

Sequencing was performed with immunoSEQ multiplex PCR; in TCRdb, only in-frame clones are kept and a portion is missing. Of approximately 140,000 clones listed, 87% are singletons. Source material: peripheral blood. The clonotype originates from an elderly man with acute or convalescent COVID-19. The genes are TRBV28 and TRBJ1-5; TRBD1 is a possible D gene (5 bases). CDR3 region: CASSPNRGGNQPQHF. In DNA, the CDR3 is TGTGCCAGCAGTCCCAATAGGGGTGGCAATCAGCCCCAGCATTTT.